This passage covers 23 T cell receptor beta chains from one sample sequenced in a study of blood T cells in healthy people across ages. Through a sample-barcoded 5' primer and a J-beta primer mix, a second PCR was run for 7 to 11 cycles. One entry per CDR3 protein, called by TCRdb with MiXCR from the 5' RACE reads. The sample yields about 680,000 distinct CDR3 sequences, over 45% seen once. The specimen sequenced was blood. The source is a woman aged 55-70 years in good health.

In the case of this clonotype: A read error may be the cause here, since a much bigger clone is one base away. The J gene is TRBJ1-1, the V gene TRBV29-1, with 7 bases lining up with TRBD1. This CDR3 spans 13 amino acids. Germline lookup yields CDR1 SQVTM and CDR2 ANQGSEA. DNA for the CDR3: TGCGGCGTACAGACAGGGTGGAACACTGAAGCTTTCTTT. It yields the protein CGVQTGWNTEAFF. Variable domain in full (rest from reference TRBV29-1 and TRBJ1-1): SAVISQKPSRDICQRGTSLTIQCQVDSQVTMMFWYRQQPGQSLTLIATANQGSEATYESGFVIDKFPISRPNLTFSTLTVSNMSPEDSSIYLCGVQTGWNTEAFFGQGTRLTVV.

CDR3 in amino acids: CASSAHRDGQPQHF. The CDR3 bases are TGTGCCAGCAGCGCCCACAGGGACGGTCAGCCCCAGCATTTT. V is TRBV7-2 and J is TRBJ1-5; D is perhaps TRBD1 (6 bases). V gave up 5 bases and J gave up 6 bases, with 14 bases separating them. The CDR3 loop spans 14 amino acids. Germline V gene sequence: CDR1 SGHTA, CDR2 FQGNSA. Full variable domain (outside the CDR3, taken from reference TRBV7-2 and TRBJ1-5): GAGVSQSPSNKVTEKGKDVELRCDPISGHTALYWYRQSLGQGLEFLIYFQGNSAPDKSGLPSDRFSAERTGGSVSTLTIQRTQQEDSAVYLCASSAHRDGQPQHFGDGTRLSIL.

The chain has TRBV20-1 and TRBJ2-1; TRBD1 is a possible D gene (5 bases). CDR3 length equals 12 residues. Trimming stripped 6 bases from V and 9 bases from J, with 15 bases between. Germline CDR1 and CDR2: DFQATT and SNEGSKA (reference sequence). The CDR3 sequence: CSANYLGVEQFF. In DNA form, the CDR3 reads TGCAGTGCAAATTACCTAGGGGTTGAGCAGTTCTTC.

The table lists this clonotype with a few counts. V is TRBV27 and J is TRBJ2-7, with TRBD2 matching 12 bases. V lost 4 bases and J lost 2; bases outside the gene matches: 6. The CDR3 runs to 16 residues. Germline V lookup: CDR1 MNHEY, CDR2 SMNVEV (reference sequence). CDR3 loop: CASSSSGRAITYEQYF. The DNA for the CDR3 is TGTGCCAGCAGTTCTAGCGGGAGGGCCATCACCTACGAGCAGTACTTC.

In its sample, this clonotype was seen a few times. V usage is TRBV6-1 and J usage is TRBJ1-4; D ambiguous. Per the germline V gene, CDR1 is MNHNS and CDR2 is SASEGT. V dropped 7 bases and J dropped 3 bases, with 9 bases sitting between them. The CDR3 has 13 residues. CDR3 region: CASNSDANEKLFF. The CDR3 DNA is TGTGCCAGCAACTCGGACGCTAATGAAAAACTGTTTTTT.

This chain uses TRBV20-1 with TRBJ2-1; D is ambiguous. CDR1 is DFQATT, CDR2 SNEGSKA, per germline (reference sequence). This CDR3 contains 13 residues. Trimming shortened V by 2 bases and J by 7 bases, and 12 bases separated the two germline ends. The CDR3 DNA reads as TGCAGTGCTAGATCCCGCTCCCATAATGAGCAGTTCTTC. Encoded protein: CSARSRSHNEQFF.

The chain uses TRBV20-1 and TRBJ1-1; 7 bases map to TRBD1. Germline V gives CDR1 DFQATT, CDR2 SNEGSKA (reference sequence). The CDR3 length is 12 residues. With V trimmed by 6 bases and J by 5 bases, 6 bases remained unmatched. CDR3: CSAAGGWTEAFF. CDR3 in DNA: TGCAGTGCGGCAGGGGGTTGGACTGAAGCTTTCTTT.

This clonotype appeared many times. The chain recombines TRBV20-1 with TRBJ1-5, with 7 bases matching TRBD1. Per germline, CDR1 DFQATT and CDR2 SNEGSKA (reference sequence). The CDR3 is made up of 12 amino acids. J was trimmed by 9 bases and V by 6 bases; bases with no gene match: 8. CDR3 sequence: CSARGQVWPQHF. CDR3 DNA: TGCAGTGCGAGGGGGCAGGTCTGGCCCCAGCATTTT.

To note about this clonotype: A much larger clone differs from this one at a single base, so this may be a read error. V is TRBV29-1 and J is TRBJ1-4, with D maybe TRBD1 (6 bases). The CDR3 is 12 residues long. Germline CDR1 SQVTM, CDR2 ANQGSEA. CDR3 DNA: TGCAACGTCCGAACAGGGTATGAAAAACTGTTTTTT. It encodes CNVRTGYEKLFF. The variable domain in full, with the rest retrieved from reference TRBV29-1 and TRBJ1-4, is SAVISQKPSRDICQRGTSLTIQCQVDSQVTMMFWYRQQPGQSLTLIATANQGSEATYESGFVIDKFPISRPNLTFSTLTVSNMSPEDSSIYLCNVRTGYEKLFFGSGTQLSVL.

V is TRBV12-3 or TRBV12-4 and J is TRBJ1-1, with 7 bases that match TRBD1. J gave up 1 base and V 3 bases, and 5 bases lay outside the gene matches. The CDR3 is made up of 15 amino acids. The CDR3 DNA reads TGTGCCAGCAGTTTCAGGGGGGTAGAGAACACTGAAGCTTTCTTT. Protein sequence: CASSFRGVENTEAFF.

In its sample, this clonotype was seen a few times. This chain joins TRBV12-3 or TRBV12-4 and TRBJ2-3; D is possibly TRBD1 (6 bases). Trimming shortened V by 6 bases and J by 0 bases, and 10 bases separated the two germline ends. The length of the CDR3 is 14 residues. CDR3 nucleotides: TGTGCCAGCAGCCGGGACAAGAGCACAGATACGCAGTATTTT. The encoded protein is CASSRDKSTDTQYF.

The chain has TRBV7-2 and TRBJ1-6; unclear D gene. Trimming pared 1 base from V and 9 bases from J, leaving 7 bases between. From germline, CDR1 is SGHTA and CDR2 FQGNSA. CDR3 length: 13 residues. The CDR3 DNA follows: TGTGCCAGCAGCTTAGAGCAGTTTTCACCCCTCCACTTT. Its protein product is CASSLEQFSPLHF.

Only one count was recorded for this clonotype. The rearrangement joins TRBV11-3 to TRBJ2-1; 7 nucleotides line up with TRBD2. The tail of the sequence fits TRBJ2-7 better, so the J call may be wrong. Per germline, CDR1 SGHNT and CDR2 YENEEA. The CDR3 has 16 amino acids. The DNA of the CDR3 is TGTGCCAGCAAAGGTGGCGGGAGTGGCTCCTACAATGAGCAGTACTTC. Its protein is CASKGGGSGSYNEQYF.

Concerning this clonotype: One end of the junction varies from germline; a read error may be responsible. V and J are TRBV7-9 and TRBJ2-7, with D possibly being TRBD2 (6 bases). Germline CDR1 reads SEHNR; CDR2 reads FQNEAQ (reference sequence). This CDR3 has 15 residues. The CDR3 region has the DNA TGTGCCGGCAGATCCCCGGAGGGGCCTATATACGAGCAGTACTTC. This sequence encodes CAGRSPEGPIYEQYF.

In this sample, this clonotype turned up a few times. This sequence joins TRBV20-1 and TRBJ1-1; tentatively, D is TRBD1 (5 bases). Germline CDR1 is DFQATT and CDR2 is SNEGSKA (reference sequence). This CDR3 is built from 14 residues. V shed 0 bases and J shed 6 bases, with 14 bases lying between them. CDR3: CSARDPQGTPEAFF. DNA for the CDR3: TGCAGTGCTAGAGATCCGCAGGGCACGCCTGAAGCTTTCTTT.

V usage is TRBV6-2 or TRBV6-3 and J usage is TRBJ2-5; D possibly corresponds to TRBD2 (6 bases). CDR3 size: 13 residues. CDR1 and CDR2 from the germline V gene are MNHEY and SVGEGT. The V gene lost 9 bases and the J gene lost 2 bases, with 13 bases spanning the gap. The CDR3 protein is CASSLLAQETQYF. Written as DNA, the CDR3 is TGTGCCAGTAGCCTCCTAGCGCAAGAGACCCAGTACTTC.

The table lists this clonotype with a count of one. V and J are TRBV3-1 and TRBJ2-7; a possible D gene is TRBD2 (6 bases). V shed 6 bases and J shed 6 bases, with 15 bases lying between them. The CDR3 is 13 residues long. Looked up from germline, CDR1 is LGHDT and CDR2 is YNNKEL (reference sequence). The CDR3 DNA follows: TGTGCCAGCAGGCTGGACTATCGGGGCGAGCAGTACTTC. Translated: CASRLDYRGEQYF.

This clonotype was detected a few times. The chain links TRBV7-9 to TRBJ2-1; 7 nucleotides line up with TRBD1. V trimming: 2 bases; J trimming: 4 bases; junction bases outside the gene matches: 8. CDR3 size: 16 residues. CDR1 and CDR2 (germline): SEHNR, FQNEAQ (reference sequence). The CDR3 spells CASSLHLAGGYNEQFF. CDR3 coding DNA: TGTGCCAGCAGCTTACATCTCGCAGGGGGTTACAATGAGCAGTTCTTC.

This chain connects TRBV5-1 to TRBJ1-6; a possible D gene is TRBD1 (5 bases). Germline values: CDR1 SGHRS, CDR2 YFSETQ. The CDR3 has 15 residues. Trimming removed 0 bases from V and 9 bases from J, with 13 bases in between. CDR3 region: CASSLGEGIGSPLHF. CDR3 nucleotide sequence: TGCGCCAGCAGCTTGGGTGAGGGGATAGGTTCACCCCTCCACTTT.

The rearrangement joins TRBV10-3 to TRBJ1-2; 8 bases fit TRBD1. The CDR3 is made up of 14 amino acids. The junction had 7 bases not matched to a gene; V was cut back by 10 bases and J by 0 bases. Germline lookup yields CDR1 ENHRY and CDR2 SYGVKD. The CDR3 loop is CATRPDRANYGYTF. In DNA form, the CDR3 reads TGTGCCACTCGACCGGACAGGGCTAACTATGGCTACACCTTC.

The chain recombines TRBV5-6 with TRBJ1-2; 11 nucleotides line up with TRBD1. CDR1 SGHDT and CDR2 YYEEEE come from the germline V gene. With 4 bases clipped from V and 8 bases from J, the junction kept 7 bases outside the gene matches. The length of the CDR3 is 14 residues. The CDR3 spells CASSGTGGAGGYTF. The CDR3 DNA reads TGTGCCAGCAGCGGGACAGGGGGAGCAGGAGGCTACACCTTC.

The chain links TRBV7-9 to TRBJ2-3, with 13 nucleotides matching TRBD2. V was pared by 5 bases and J by 7 bases, with 6 bases of the junction left unmatched. This CDR3 contains 15 residues. The germline V gene has CDR1 SEHNR and CDR2 FQNEAQ (reference sequence). The CDR3 sequence: CASSRTSGSGNTQYF. The CDR3 bases are TGTGCCAGCAGCCGGACTAGCGGGAGCGGCAATACGCAGTATTTT. Supplemented by reference TRBV7-9 and TRBJ2-3, the full variable domain reads DTGVSQNPRHKITKRGQNVTFRCDPISEHNRLYWYRQTLGQGPEFLTYFQNEAQLEKSRLLSDRFSAERPKGSFSTLEIQRTEQGDSAMYLCASSRTSGSGNTQYFGPGTRLTVL.

This rearrangement joins TRBV5-5 to TRBJ1-4; 9 nucleotides match TRBD1. The trim removed 5 bases at V and 10 bases at J, leaving 15 bases unmatched. The germline V gene encodes CDR1 SGHKS and CDR2 YYEKEE (reference sequence). The CDR3 has 16 amino acids. The CDR3 protein is CASSSAAGQGGGKLFF. In DNA, the CDR3 is TGTGCCAGCAGTTCAGCGGCGGGACAGGGAGGTGGAAAACTGTTTTTT.